Listed below are T cell receptor beta chains from one sample, sequenced in a study of cytotoxic CD8 clonotypes in ibrutinib-treated CLL. Here immunoSEQ multiplex PCR was the method, and the copy in TCRdb shows in-frame clones only, minus some. The sample carries 110,000 to 150,000 clones, 80% to 95% recorded once. The sample was PBMCs, taken after 12 months of ibrutinib treatment. Source of these receptors: a human donor with chronic lymphocytic leukemia. CDR3s include the opening cysteine and the closing phenylalanine or tryptophan. A D gene is named only where the DNA matches it firmly. Clone size is stated in some rows and not others, as once, few, many or a class when expanded.

size: -; V: TRBV21-1; D: -; J: TRBJ2-7; CDR3: CASSPTSGSSYEQYF; DNA: TGTGCCAGCAGCCCGACTAGCGGGAGCTCCTACGAGCAGTACTTC
size: -; V: TRBV9; D: -; J: TRBJ2-4; CDR3: CASSVEPTRASLAKNIQYF; DNA: TGTGCCAGCAGCGTAGAGCCGACTCGGGCCTCTCTAGCCAAAAACATTCAGTACTTC
size: once; V: TRBV7-2; D: -; J: TRBJ2-1; CDR3: CASSLRGYPSYNEQFF; DNA: TGTGCCAGCAGCTTAAGGGGGTACCCCTCCTACAATGAGCAGTTCTTC
size: few; V: TRBV9; D: -; J: TRBJ1-1; CDR3: CASSPRQSNTEAFF; DNA: TGTGCCAGCAGTCCCCGGCAGTCGAACACTGAAGCTTTCTTT
size: -; V: TRBV15; D: TRBD2; J: TRBJ2-5; CDR3: CATSGDRLAGVETQYF; DNA: TGTGCCACCAGCGGGGACAGACTAGCGGGAGTGGAGACCCAGTACTTC
size: -; V: TRBV28; D: -; J: TRBJ2-7; CDR3: CASSIIGYEQYF; DNA: TGTGCCAGCAGCATAATCGGATACGAGCAGTACTTC
size: -; V: TRBV5-6; D: TRBD2; J: TRBJ2-1; CDR3: CASSFGGSNNEQFF; DNA: TGTGCCAGCAGCTTTGGCGGGAGCAACAATGAGCAGTTCTTC
size: -; V: TRBV29-1; D: -; J: TRBJ1-2; CDR3: CSVEDLQEPGLPGF; DNA: TGCAGCGTTGAAGATCTTCAGGAGCCGGGCCTCCCTGGCTTC
size: -; V: TRBV9; D: TRBD2; J: TRBJ2-1; CDR3: CASSYTSGSFYEQFF; DNA: TGTGCCAGCAGCTACACTAGCGGGAGTTTCTATGAGCAGTTCTTC
size: -; V: TRBV5-1; D: TRBD2; J: TRBJ2-1; CDR3: CASSFVLREGRMNEQFF; DNA: TGCGCCAGCAGCTTCGTTCTACGGGAGGGCCGGATGAATGAGCAGTTCTTC
size: -; V: TRBV15; D: -; J: TRBJ2-1; CDR3: CATSRQGSYNEQFF; DNA: TGTGCCACCAGCAGACAGGGCTCCTACAATGAGCAGTTCTTC
size: -; V: TRBV4-3; D: TRBD1; J: TRBJ2-6; CDR3: CASSQDWGTVLSGANVLTF; DNA: TGCGCCAGCAGCCAAGATTGGGGGACAGTATTATCTGGGGCCAACGTCCTGACTTTC
size: -; V: TRBV7-3; D: TRBD1; J: TRBJ2-3; CDR3: CASSWGQRTDTQYF; DNA: TGTGCCAGCAGCTGGGGACAGCGCACAGATACGCAGTATTTT
size: -; V: TRBV19; D: TRBD2; J: TRBJ2-4; CDR3: CASSMSGAGPFGAKNIQYF; DNA: TGTGCCAGTAGTATGTCCGGAGCGGGGCCTTTCGGAGCCAAAAACATTCAGTACTTC
size: -; V: TRBV4-3; D: -; J: TRBJ2-7; CDR3: CASSQYGGVLYEQYF; DNA: TGCGCCAGCAGCCAATATGGGGGAGTTCTCTACGAGCAGTACTTC
size: -; V: TRBV18; D: TRBD1; J: TRBJ1-5; CDR3: CASSPPEGAYGQPQHF; DNA: TGTGCCAGCTCACCACCGGAGGGGGCCTATGGTCAGCCCCAGCATTTT
size: -; V: TRBV19; D: -; J: TRBJ1-1; CDR3: CASSKEGGTEAFF; DNA: TGTGCCAGTAGTAAAGAAGGAGGCACTGAAGCTTTCTTT
size: -; V: TRBV7-9; D: -; J: TRBJ1-5; CDR3: CASSSSQENQPQHF; DNA: TGTGCCAGCAGCTCTTCACAGGAAAATCAGCCCCAGCATTTT
size: -; V: TRBV7-8; D: TRBD1; J: TRBJ2-7; CDR3: CASSRDRGYEQYF; DNA: TGTGCCAGCAGCCGGGACAGGGGCTACGAGCAGTACTTC
size: -; V: TRBV10-1; D: TRBD2; J: TRBJ2-3; CDR3: CASSSGTRYSDTQYF; DNA: TGCGCCAGCAGCTCCGGGACTAGATATTCAGATACGCAGTATTTT
size: -; V: TRBV27; D: -; J: TRBJ2-7; CDR3: CASSLYREWYEQYF; DNA: TGTGCCAGCAGTTTGTACCGGGAGTGGTACGAGCAGTACTTC
size: -; V: TRBV12-5; D: TRBD2; J: TRBJ2-7; CDR3: CASGFFPTSDSSYEQYF; DNA: TGTGCTAGTGGTTTTTTTCCGACTAGCGACAGCTCCTACGAGCAGTACTTC
size: -; V: TRBV2; D: TRBD1; J: TRBJ1-4; CDR3: CASSGTGSFLPNEKLFF; DNA: TGTGCCAGCTCCGGGACAGGGAGTTTTCTCCCTAATGAAAAACTGTTTTTT
size: -; V: TRBV15; D: -; J: TRBJ2-7; CDR3: CATSPDPPSSYEQYF; DNA: TGTGCCACCAGCCCCGACCCCCCTAGCTCCTACGAGCAGTACTTC
size: -; V: TRBV4-1; D: -; J: TRBJ2-1; CDR3: CASSHGERTYNEQFF; DNA: TGCGCCAGCAGCCACGGGGAGAGGACCTACAATGAGCAGTTCTTC
size: -; V: TRBV7-9; D: -; J: TRBJ1-1; CDR3: CASSLIGGAYSFNTEAFF; DNA: TGTGCCAGCAGCTTAATTGGGGGGGCTTACAGTTTTAACACTGAAGCTTTCTTT
size: -; V: TRBV27; D: -; J: TRBJ2-5; CDR3: CASSHLQGLGIETQYF; DNA: TGTGCCAGCAGTCACCTCCAGGGGTTGGGTATTGAGACCCAGTACTTC
size: -; V: TRBV4-1; D: -; J: TRBJ1-1; CDR3: CASSQEVIGTWGNTEAFF; DNA: TGCGCCAGCAGCCAAGAAGTTATCGGGACTTGGGGAAACACTGAAGCTTTCTTT
size: -; V: TRBV10-2; D: -; J: TRBJ2-1; CDR3: CASRAGTEYNEQFF; DNA: TGCGCCAGTAGAGCCGGGACTGAGTACAATGAGCAGTTCTTC
size: -; V: TRBV27; D: TRBD1; J: TRBJ2-7; CDR3: CASRKRSGQPFYEQYF; DNA: TGTGCCAGCAGAAAGAGGTCGGGACAGCCCTTCTACGAGCAGTACTTC
size: -; V: TRBV9; D: TRBD1; J: TRBJ1-1; CDR3: CASSVGWAEDRGGEAFF; DNA: TGTGCCAGCAGCGTCGGCTGGGCTGAAGACAGGGGAGGTGAAGCTTTCTTT
size: once; V: TRBV7-7; D: TRBD2; J: TRBJ2-1; CDR3: CASSSGLGRGEQFF; DNA: TGTGCTAGCAGTTCAGGACTAGGGAGGGGTGAGCAGTTCTTC
size: few; V: TRBV6-5; D: -; J: TRBJ1-5; CDR3: CASSRDRNQPQHF; DNA: TGTGCCAGCAGCCGCGACAGGAATCAGCCCCAGCATTTT
size: -; V: TRBV4-3; D: -; J: TRBJ2-7; CDR3: CASSQGTVSYEQYF; DNA: TGCGCCAGCAGCCAAGGTACGGTTTCCTACGAGCAGTACTTC
size: -; V: TRBV7-8; D: -; J: TRBJ2-2; CDR3: CASSLATGELFF; DNA: TGTGCCAGCAGCTTAGCTACCGGGGAGCTGTTTTTT
size: -; V: TRBV18; D: TRBD1; J: TRBJ1-2; CDR3: CASSPGQGDGYTF; DNA: TGTGCCAGCTCACCCGGACAGGGAGATGGCTACACCTTC
size: -; V: TRBV27; D: TRBD1; J: TRBJ1-5; CDR3: CASSYRGTNQPQHF; DNA: TGTGCCAGCAGTTACAGGGGGACCAATCAGCCCCAGCATTTT
size: -; V: TRBV7-6; D: -; J: TRBJ2-7; CDR3: CASGGTATTRAYEQYF; DNA: TGTGCCAGCGGGGGGACAGCAACTACTCGAGCCTACGAGCAGTACTTC
size: -; V: TRBV29-1; D: -; J: TRBJ1-5; CDR3: CSARQDENQPQHF; DNA: TGCAGCGCTCGACAGGACGAAAATCAGCCCCAGCATTTT
size: -; V: TRBV7-8; D: -; J: TRBJ2-5; CDR3: CASSLDYQETQYF; DNA: TGTGCCAGCAGCTTAGACTACCAAGAGACCCAGTACTTC
size: -; V: TRBV6-4; D: TRBD1; J: TRBJ2-4; CDR3: CASSDFRDSLNIQYF; DNA: TGTGCCAGCAGTGATTTTCGGGACAGTCTAAACATTCAGTACTTC
size: once; V: TRBV28; D: -; J: TRBJ2-7; CDR3: CASTLGQPAYEQYF; DNA: TGTGCCAGCACCTTAGGGCAACCGGCCTACGAGCAGTACTTC
size: -; V: TRBV5-8; D: -; J: TRBJ2-5; CDR3: CASSEETQYF; DNA: TGTGCCAGCAGCGAAGAGACCCAGTACTTC
size: -; V: TRBV27; D: -; J: TRBJ2-1; CDR3: CASSLKGYNEQFF; DNA: TGTGCCAGCAGTTTAAAAGGTTACAATGAGCAGTTCTTC
size: -; V: TRBV10-3; D: -; J: TRBJ1-1; CDR3: CAISESAEAFF; DNA: TGTGCCATCAGTGAGTCGGCGGAAGCTTTCTTT
size: -; V: TRBV4-2; D: TRBD1; J: TRBJ1-1; CDR3: CASSQEQGGNTEAFF; DNA: TGTGCCAGCAGCCAAGAGCAGGGGGGGAACACTGAAGCTTTCTTT
size: -; V: TRBV6-5; D: TRBD2; J: TRBJ2-5; CDR3: CASSYGEGAWETQYF; DNA: TGTGCCAGCAGTTACGGGGAGGGTGCGTGGGAGACCCAGTACTTC
size: -; V: TRBV15; D: -; J: TRBJ1-3; CDR3: CATEAGPGLSGNTIYF; DNA: TGTGCCACAGAGGCAGGCCCGGGGCTCTCTGGAAACACCATATATTTT
size: -; V: TRBV2; D: TRBD2; J: TRBJ2-7; CDR3: CASKETSGRASEQYF; DNA: TGTGCCAGCAAGGAGACTAGCGGGAGGGCCAGCGAGCAGTACTTC
size: -; V: TRBV10-3; D: TRBD2; J: TRBJ2-5; CDR3: CAIKRGTSESETQYF; DNA: TGTGCCATCAAAAGGGGGACTAGCGAATCGGAGACCCAGTACTTC
size: -; V: TRBV6-1; D: -; J: TRBJ1-4; CDR3: CASSEMGRGEKLFF; DNA: TGTGCCAGCAGTGAAATGGGGCGTGGTGAAAAACTGTTTTTT
size: -; V: TRBV6-6; D: -; J: TRBJ1-3; CDR3: CASRSGKSSGNTIYF; DNA: TGTGCCAGCAGATCAGGGAAGAGCTCTGGAAACACCATATATTTT
size: -; V: TRBV28; D: -; J: TRBJ2-4; CDR3: CASSLSDDLAKNIQYF; DNA: TGTGCCAGCAGTCTTTCAGACGATCTAGCCAAAAACATTCAGTACTTC
size: -; V: TRBV18; D: TRBD1; J: TRBJ1-1; CDR3: CASSRGQGDTEAFF; DNA: TGTGCCAGCTCCCGCGGACAGGGAGACACTGAAGCTTTCTTT
size: -; V: TRBV7-2; D: -; J: TRBJ1-2; CDR3: CASSLVGHETRNYGYTF; DNA: TGTGCCAGCAGCTTAGTAGGCCACGAGACAAGAAACTATGGCTACACCTTC
size: -; V: TRBV25-1; D: -; J: TRBJ2-7; CDR3: CASSDMKGTYEQYF; DNA: TGTGCCAGCAGTGATATGAAAGGGACCTACGAGCAGTACTTC
size: -; V: TRBV4-3; D: TRBD1; J: TRBJ2-5; CDR3: CASSQGQGLETQYF; DNA: TGCGCCAGCAGCCAAGGACAGGGCCTAGAGACCCAGTACTTC
size: -; V: TRBV28; D: TRBD1; J: TRBJ1-3; CDR3: CASSLLKQGISGNTIYF; DNA: TGTGCCAGCAGTTTACTCAAACAGGGGATCTCTGGAAACACCATATATTTT